The TCR beta chain under discussion was sequenced for a study of T-cell memory formation after mild COVID-19 (dated by TCRdb to the early 2020s). Background for the entire study: TCR sequence clusters from the two donors were largely donor specific. In a couple of donors, T-cell clones that expanded and contracted after mild COVID-19 were tracked by sequencing TCRalpha and TCRbeta repertoires over time. The cohort was made up of two young adult volunteers, one female and one male, who were previously healthy.

The run used an Illumina NovaSeq 6000. cDNA libraries for TCRalpha and TCRbeta were prepared by 5'RACE using constant-segment primers, with sample barcodes and unique molecular identifiers added. RNA was extracted from every sample with Trizol reagent. Libraries were amplified in two PCR steps, with a second sample barcode and Illumina TruSeq adapters added in the second step. The libraries were sequenced on an Illumina NovaSeq using 2 x 150 bp paired-end reads. Per the authors' processing: Reads were demultiplexed and collapsed into UMI-guided consensus sequences with migec v1.2.7. Using mixcr v2.1.11, the UMI consensuses were aligned to TRA and TRB V and J templates and assembled into clonotypes. Clonotypes were classified as expanded or contracted when called significant by both edgeR and NoisET, with noise models trained on biological replicates. For edgeR calls, the thresholds were a false discovery rate-adjusted p below 0.01 and a log2 fold-change of 1. As an exploratory analysis of dynamics, PCA with hierarchical clustering was applied to max-normalized trajectories of the 1000 most abundant clonotypes. Separately sequenced CD4+ and CD8+ repertoires were used to assign the CD4 or CD8 phenotype of responding clones. TCRdb's own reprocessing of the public reads used fastp at Q25 and MiXCR and kept productive beta chains. Rows with one shared CDR3 protein collapse into an entry with the most common genes and DNA. The V and J calls shown here were made by TCRdb, not taken from the authors' results. The sample yields around 320,000 distinct CDR3 sequences; around 30% were counted once. The ten top clones hold roughly 13% of the sample.

PBMCs were isolated by Ficoll-Paque density gradient centrifugation. This clonotype was seen a handful of times. This clone's antigen is unknown. Base qualities are not recorded, but no much larger clone differs from it by a single base. The study at large found these results: Clones contracting from day 15 to 85 had balanced CD4/CD8 phenotypes, while a second wave expanding from day 15 to 37 was biased towards CD4+. The study covered only two mild cases, and larger cohorts including severe cases with pre-infection samples were considered necessary. Whether the second-wave clones peaking on day 37 were SARS-CoV-2 specific was not confirmed. Some responding clones were found in pre-infection memory, which suggests that pre-existing cross-reactive memory T cells took part in the SARS-CoV-2 response. Contracting CD4+ clones appeared mostly in the CM and EM memory subsets, whereas CD8+ clones were enriched in EMRA.

The sequenced sample consisted of PBMCs or a T cell subset sorted from them (not recorded which). This sequence originates from an adult woman who had mild COVID-19 (a few samples of this study predate the infection). The sample titles of this study are shuffled in the database, so cell type and time point are left out; the donor was told from shared clones.

The CDR3 in this case is CASSLFGGLRYEQYF. The nucleotide sequence reads TGTGCCAGCAGCTTATTTGGGGGCCTTAGGTACGAGCAGTACTTC. The chain uses TRBV5-8 and TRBJ2-7; TRBD1 is a possible D gene, resting on 6 matching bases. The germline V gene gives CDR1 as SGHTS and CDR2 as YDEGEE. Its CDR3 holds 15 amino acids, cysteine through phenylalanine. Only CDR3 DNA remains: 45 bases, in frame from the first base. V is shortened by 2 bases, J by 4 bases, and the region joining them spans 16 bases.